Given below is one TCR beta chain in context. Its antigen has not been determined. Base qualities were left out, and no much larger clone turns up one base away. Other DNA variants within this sample encode the same CDR3. Preparation of the library involved the immunoSEQ multiplex PCR assay. A mixture of 60 forward primers for TCR Vbeta segments and 13 reverse primers for TCR Jbeta segments was used in the multiplex PCR. The CDR3 region of rearranged TCR beta genes was amplified from genomic DNA with a multiplex PCR assay. On the Illumina HiSeq System, the amplified TCR beta libraries were sequenced as 87-base-pair reads. The authors processed their data as follows. A later analysis tallied 75 million to 95 million unique TCR beta chains across the 666 repertoires, and about 10 million of those chains were shared by two or more donors. Raw reads were error-corrected and collapsed into unique sequences with a nearest-neighbor algorithm that merged closely related sequences to remove PCR and sequencing errors. V, D and J gene segments were assigned by aligning CDR3 sequences to IMGT reference sequences. For a sequence to be retained, a match of at least six nucleotides was required to both a V gene segment and a J gene segment. A rearrangement was called productive if the CDR3 had no stop codons and remained in frame with V and J, and every other rearrangement was called non-productive. CDR3 was defined according to IMGT convention as the region running from the second conserved V-encoded cysteine to the conserved J-encoded phenylalanine. The earlier analysis of about 560 of the donors excluded any sequence lacking an unambiguous match to a single V gene segment. In an earlier analysis of some 590 of the donors, a V segment was called functional when productive rearrangements were above 56.7%, and segregating when the standard deviation between donors exceeded 5%. A statistical classification framework was built to diagnose cytomegalovirus status from the catalog of TCR beta chain sequences. A later analysis assigned V and J genes by comparing TCR nucleotide sequences with IMGT/GENE-DB human TR gene sequences. Using the TCRdist pipeline, a later analysis assigned CDR3 sequences along with most-parsimonious VDJ recombination scenarios. In a later analysis, each TCR beta chain was defined by its CDR3 amino acid sequence together with its V-gene family, and reads without a unique V-gene family were excluded. To address suspected cross-contamination and a sequencing artifact, a later analysis removed 450 to 700 highly shared, low-generation-probability nucleotide sequences. A later analysis calculated a clonal expansion index for each public chain from normalized within-repertoire ranks of inferred template counts. In a later analysis, generation probabilities were computed with a VDJ recombination model fitted to out-of-frame rearrangements, and the resulting probabilities were checked against IGoR. Hypergeometric tests were used in a later analysis to score TCR-TCR, TCR-HLA and TCR-CMV co-occurrence, with a repertoire-size bias correction applied to the TCR pairs. A later analysis estimated false discovery rates by permuting HLA or CMV assignments 20 times. In a later analysis, co-occurring TCRs were grouped with DBSCAN, and TCRdist sequence similarity was added when clustering was performed within HLA-allele-positive subsets. Repertoires with fewer than 30,000 or more than 120,000 public chains, plus five repertoires with anomalous nucleotide sharing, were excluded from co-occurrence clustering. Entries here come from immuneACCESS through TCRdb and include only in-frame sequences with V and J called. Some clones fail to appear in such tables; in the studies checked, an unresolved V gene covers under half of the shortfall, and the cause of the remainder is unknown. The V and J calls and clone size were taken over from that table, and D and trimming were inferred from the DNA. The sample has around 190,000 clones on record, 65% to 75% of them singletons. The ten largest clones represent about 5% of the sample.

The sample belongs to a study of cytomegalovirus exposure and HLA in healthy donors (dated by TCRdb to 2015 to 2018). About the investigation overall: An earlier analysis of approximately 600 of the donors reported approximately 290 Gb of sequence data and about 100 million unique TCR beta sequences from 150 million to 200 million T cells. Roughly 300 gigabases of sequencing data and about 92 million unique TCR sequences made up an early release that covered around 640 HLA-typed donors. Of the 350 to 450 genotyped donors, 65% to 90% were placed in the genetic ancestry cluster associated with self-reported Caucasian donors. The aim of the study was to test whether cataloging public T cell receptors could identify signatures of past pathogen exposure. The study used immunosequencing to profile the T cell repertoires of several hundred subjects and linked those repertoires to cytomegalovirus serostatus. Besides the first cohort of about 730 subjects, a separate validation cohort made up of some 110 different subjects was used. High-throughput TCR immunosequencing, statistical association of individual TCRs with disease status, and machine learning were combined to predict cytomegalovirus infection status. A later analysis re-analyzed previously published TCR beta repertoires from roughly 690 donors and added high-resolution HLA genotyping to study TCR occurrence patterns. The later analysis used no new phenotypic data to find candidate immune exposures, relying instead on TCR beta sequences and their occurrence across donors. An earlier analysis of around 640 of the donors used high-throughput TCR beta sequencing to judge whether each TCR beta V gene segment behaved as functional or pseudogenic. Donor age, sex, ethnicity and CMV serostatus were collected together with the repertoire data. A later genetic analysis used genome-wide SNP genotypes for about 60% of the roughly 700 donors, treating that subset as a discovery cohort. All discovery cohort repertoires had been generated on a single sequencing platform. Class I and class II HLA loci were covered by the typing at four-digit resolution. The number of donors typed differed by locus, with roughly 620-640 for A, B, C, DRB1 and DQB1, around 500 for DQA1, about 610 for DPA1, and under 490 for DPB1. A handful of DR-DQ haplotypes were handled as single units for association and clustering because linkage in the cohort was strong. Among under 450 genotyped donors of the cohort, an average of around 240,000 unique TCR beta nucleotide sequences were sequenced per donor, roughly 18% of them non-productive. Overall study results and their limits: In a later analysis, HLA-associated TCR beta chains showed more clonal expansion and lower generation probabilities than non-associated chains that were equally common. In vitro tests confirmed that a few of the cytomegalovirus-associated TCR beta chains recognize cytomegalovirus antigens. A later analysis reported that several top co-occurrence clusters appeared linked to parvovirus B19, influenza, CMV and Epstein-Barr virus. Strong co-occurrence of HLA alleles, especially DR and DQ, made assigning TCR associations to individual alleles difficult. According to the authors, the approach could potentially be generalized to other disease states and immunological phenotypes. A later genetic analysis associated a missense DCLRE1C variant with V-gene and J-gene trimming of TCR beta chains, and an independent cohort replicated the association. The earlier analysis of approximately 590 of the donors excluded fewer than 20 rarely observed V segments, including chromosome 9 orphons, because counts were too low. Correlated functional status among segregating V segments might be attributable to linkage disequilibrium, but an unknown experimental factor could not be ruled out. Compared with the roughly 720-donor mean, donors in an Asian-associated ancestry cluster had fewer N-insertions in productive TCRs, according to a later genetic analysis. In an earlier analysis of some 540 of the donors, most TCR beta V segments appeared in productive rearrangements about 87% or about 30% of the time, broadly matching IMGT annotations. Immune exposure information for the cohort was limited to CMV serostatus. Specific HLA alleles were associated with over 15,000 TCR beta sequences at a false discovery rate of 0.05 in a later analysis. In the study, about 150 TCR beta chains were listed as associated with cytomegalovirus. A further reported finding was that TCR beta sequences accurately predicted the HLA-A and HLA-B alleles for most subjects in the first cohort. The 87-base-pair reads could not distinguish some IMGT-functional V segments, including TRBV6-2 and TRBV6-3, so those segments were excluded. In a later analysis, TCR association rates were found to vary across HLA loci, with the most associated TCRs seen for DRB1 alleles and the fewest for HLA-C alleles. Most TCR sequences were seen in very few donors, while some public TCRs were found in many individuals. A group of highly shared sequence variants was considered likely to be a technical artifact of the sequencing pipeline. In both the original and validation cohorts, the classifier was reported to diagnose cytomegalovirus status with high specificity and sensitivity. According to a later analysis, most CMV-associated TCR beta chains appeared to be HLA-restricted, and the HLA associations seemed to be driven largely by CMV exposure. The cohort was sequenced for TCR beta chains only, and without alpha or paired-chain data the features that could be detected were limited. Because HLA typing was missing for some donors at each locus, association tests included only the typed subset. The presence/absence analyses assumed that sequencing depth was roughly uniform across donors, and that assumption may not be true.

Via the germline V gene (reference sequence), CDR1 is MNHEY and CDR2 SMNVEV. Spanning cysteine to phenylalanine, the CDR3 consists of 13 amino acids. CDR3 DNA only is kept here, 39 bases in frame from base 1. V is cut by 5 bases and J by 1 base, and the space between the germline ends is 7 bases. The cohort comprised fewer than 750 healthy bone marrow donors. All cohort members were sampled while nominally healthy, although unrecorded immune exposures were likely present. The donor tested CMV seropositive, placing the donor among the 289 seropositive members of the cohort. A peripheral blood sample was provided by each donor, and peripheral blood mononuclear cells were used for TCR beta sequencing. Genomic DNA was extracted from the blood cell samples with the Qiagen DNeasy Blood Extraction Kit.

The sequencing input was PBMCs. This chain joins TRBV27 to TRBJ2-3; the D gene is perhaps TRBD2, on 5 matching bases. The sequence came from a man in his thirties or forties in good health and CMV-seropositive. The CDR3 is CASSLGGTDTQYF. The DNA sequence reads TGTGCCAGCAGTCTCGGGGGCACAGATACGCAGTATTTT.